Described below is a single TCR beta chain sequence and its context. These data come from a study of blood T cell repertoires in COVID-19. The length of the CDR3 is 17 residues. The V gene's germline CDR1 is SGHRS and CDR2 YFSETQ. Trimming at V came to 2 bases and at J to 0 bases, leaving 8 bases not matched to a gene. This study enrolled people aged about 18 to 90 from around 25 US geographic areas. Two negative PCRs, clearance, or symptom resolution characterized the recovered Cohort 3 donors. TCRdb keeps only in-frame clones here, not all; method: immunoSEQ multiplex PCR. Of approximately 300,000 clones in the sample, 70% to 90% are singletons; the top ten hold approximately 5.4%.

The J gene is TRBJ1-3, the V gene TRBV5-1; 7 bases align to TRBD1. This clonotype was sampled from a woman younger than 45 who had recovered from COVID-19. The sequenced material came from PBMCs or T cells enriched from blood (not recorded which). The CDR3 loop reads CASSLSAGGVSGNTIYF. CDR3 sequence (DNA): TGCGCCAGCAGCTTATCGGCAGGGGGAGTCTCTGGAAACACCATATATTTT.